This T cell receptor beta chain was found in a study of CD8+ T cells in alopecia areata. In the study overall: The investigators scored severity in treated patients by the percentage of affected scalp area.

Stated treatment: oral pan-JAK inhibitor, 5-10 mg twice daily. The investigators collected lesional scalp punch biopsies and peripheral blood from alopecia areata patients. The CDR3 covers 13 residues. CDR1 and CDR2 from the germline V gene are MNHEY and SMNVEV (reference sequence). V was clipped by 2 bases and J by 11 bases; unmatched bases: 5. Remarks on this clone: Its antigen is still unknown.

Regarding the study as a whole: Resident alphabeta T cells of normal skin are also sequenced in scalp samples. Scalp clonality decreased significantly with tofacitinib, and so did expanded CD8+ clones among the top 100.

Extracted from the samples, RNA was reverse transcribed into cDNA to serve as the sequencing template. The method was immunoSEQ multiplex PCR; TCRdb's version includes in-frame clones alone and lacks a portion of them. The top ten clones hold 15% to 17% of a sample with some 96,000 clones, 61% of them seen once. V gene TRBV27 combines with J gene TRBJ1-2, with 10 bases lining up with TRBD1. The sequencing used CD8+ T cells sorted from blood, collected at week 4, from a patient treated with tofacitinib. The source of this sequence is a human donor with alopecia areata. Here the CDR3 DNA reads TGTGCCAGCAGTTTAGGGACAGGGGAAGGTTACACCTTC. It encodes CASSLGTGEGYTF.